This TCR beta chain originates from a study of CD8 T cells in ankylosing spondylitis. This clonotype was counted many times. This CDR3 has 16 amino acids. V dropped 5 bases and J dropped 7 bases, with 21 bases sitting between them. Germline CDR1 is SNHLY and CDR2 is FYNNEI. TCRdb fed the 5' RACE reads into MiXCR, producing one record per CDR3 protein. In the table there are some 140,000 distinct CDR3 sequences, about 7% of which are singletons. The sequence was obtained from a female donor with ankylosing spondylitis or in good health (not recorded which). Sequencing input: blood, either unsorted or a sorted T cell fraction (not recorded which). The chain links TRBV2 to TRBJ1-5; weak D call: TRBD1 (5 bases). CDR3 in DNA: TGTGCCAGCAGTCTGGCTAGGGACGCAAACGCACAGCCCCAGCATTTT. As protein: CASSLARDANAQPQHF. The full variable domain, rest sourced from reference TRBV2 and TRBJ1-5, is EPEVTQTPSHQVTQMGQEVILRCVPISNHLYFYWYRQILGQKVEFLVSFYNNEISEKSEIFDDQFSVERPDGSNFTLKIRSTKLEDSAMYFCASSLARDANAQPQHFGDGTRLSIL.